One and the same sample provided the 27 T cell receptor beta chains below, sequenced in a study of pediatric ulcerative colitis. Profiled with immunoSEQ multiplex PCR; TCRdb holds only in-frame clones, not every one. The table shows 30,000 or so clones, with approximately 82% occurring only once. Sequenced material: blood. The receptors come from a boy aged 5-17 years with severe ulcerative colitis.

V usage is TRBV6-6 and J usage is TRBJ2-1; D uncertain. The CDR3 runs 14 residues. The ends were cut back, 2 bases at V and 4 bases at J, with 9 bases in the middle. Germline lookup yields CDR1 MNHNY and CDR2 SVGAGI (reference sequence). The CDR3: CASSYSAVYNEQFF. CDR3 in DNA: TGTGCCAGCAGTTACAGTGCGGTATACAATGAGCAGTTCTTC.

The V and J genes are TRBV15 and TRBJ2-7; a possible D gene is TRBD2 (7 bases). V shed 0 bases and J shed 4 bases, with 13 bases lying between them. Germline V gene sequence: CDR1 LNHNV, CDR2 YYDKDF (reference sequence). This CDR3 comprises 15 residues. CDR3 loop: CATSRDIRGAYEQYF. The CDR3 DNA reads as TGTGCCACCAGCAGAGATATACGGGGGGCGTACGAGCAGTACTTC.

V gene TRBV11-2 combines with J gene TRBJ1-2, with a possible D match to TRBD1 (5 bases). The CDR3 has 15 amino acids. Trimming pared 4 bases from V and 8 bases from J, leaving 20 bases between. Germline CDR1 SGHAT, CDR2 FQNNGV. CDR3 residues: CASSSSGTASAGYTF. The CDR3 nucleotides are TGTGCCAGCAGCTCGTCCGGGACGGCCTCGGCGGGCTACACCTTC.

The chain carries TRBV15 and TRBJ2-7, with 8 positions matching TRBD1. CDR1 and CDR2 (germline): LNHNV, YYDKDF (reference sequence). With V trimmed by 5 bases and J by 3 bases, 6 bases remained unmatched. The CDR3 has 14 residues. Here the CDR3 reads CATSRRQGYYEQYF. Written as DNA, the CDR3 is TGTGCCACCAGCCGGAGACAGGGGTACTACGAGCAGTACTTC.

The chain is built from TRBV10-3 and TRBJ1-2, with 7 bases matching TRBD1. The CDR3 has 12 amino acids. V lost 11 bases, J lost 5 bases, and 8 bases stayed unmatched. Germline V gene sequence: CDR1 ENHRY, CDR2 SYGVKD. The chain's CDR3 is CAASSGGYGYTF. CDR3 coding DNA: TGTGCCGCATCCTCAGGGGGGTATGGCTACACCTTC.

The genes are TRBV7-2 and TRBJ2-1; tentatively, D is TRBD2 (6 bases). Germline CDR1 SGHTA, CDR2 FQGNSA. This CDR3 is 15 amino acids long. V was pared by 4 bases and J by 8 bases, with 18 bases between. CDR3 region: CASSSRGLVFDEQFF. The CDR3 nucleotides read TGTGCCAGCAGCTCGAGGGGACTTGTATTCGATGAGCAGTTCTTC.

This CDR3 is CASRAGQKAFF. DNA of the CDR3: TGCGCCAGCAGGGCGGGACAGAAAGCTTTCTTT. The rearrangement links TRBV5-1 to TRBJ1-1; 7 bases match TRBD1. J lost 9 bases, V lost 5 bases, and 4 bases had no gene match. This CDR3 comprises 11 residues. Germline assignment: CDR1 SGHRS and CDR2 YFSETQ.

The genes are TRBV9 and TRBJ2-1; 12 bases match TRBD2. The germline V gene has CDR1 SGDLS and CDR2 YYNGEE. The length of the CDR3 is 15 residues. V lost 0 bases to trimming and J lost 8 bases; unmatched junction nucleotides: 3. Here the CDR3 reads CASSVASGGAHEQFF. CDR3 coding DNA: TGTGCCAGCAGCGTAGCTAGCGGGGGGGCCCATGAGCAGTTCTTC.

The gene calls are TRBV9 and TRBJ1-2; D is ambiguous. Deletions cut 2 bases from V and 7 bases from J, with 27 bases between. The CDR3 spans 18 residues. Germline lookup yields CDR1 SGDLS and CDR2 YYNGEE. The CDR3 DNA follows: TGTGCCAGCAGCGTCCGCTACGGGCCTGTCGATGGTGGTCTTGGCTACACCTTC. Its protein product is CASSVRYGPVDGGLGYTF.

CDR3 residues: CASSLTGGENTIYF. The DNA for the CDR3 is TGCGCCAGCAGCTTGACAGGGGGAGAAAACACCATATATTTT. This chain connects TRBV5-1 to TRBJ1-3; 8 nucleotides match TRBD1. The CDR3 loop spans 14 amino acids. Per the germline V gene, CDR1 is SGHRS and CDR2 is YFSETQ. After removal of 1 base from V and 6 bases from J, the junction contained 3 bases not matched to a gene.

The V call is TRBV18, the J call TRBJ1-2; D is possibly TRBD1 (6 bases). The V end was cut by 4 bases, the J end by 0 bases, with 12 bases between. CDR1 KGHSH and CDR2 LQKENI come from the germline V gene. CDR3 length: 15 amino acids. CDR3 amino acids: CASSRSGAANYGYTF. The CDR3 DNA sequence: TGTGCCAGCTCACGGTCAGGGGCAGCTAACTATGGCTACACCTTC.

The genes are TRBV6-5 and TRBJ2-7; 8 nucleotides align to TRBD1. The CDR3 contains 16 residues. V lost 0 bases, J lost 3 bases, and 7 bases stayed unmatched. Germline CDR1 reads MNHEY; CDR2 reads SVGAGI. CDR3 amino acids: CASSYSKGTGRYEQYF. The CDR3, as DNA: TGTGCCAGCAGTTACTCGAAAGGGACAGGCCGCTACGAGCAGTACTTC.

The chain carries TRBV25-1 and TRBJ2-7; 8 positions match TRBD1. V was clipped by 5 bases and J by 4 bases; unmatched bases: 7. The CDR3 runs 14 residues. CDR1 is MGHDK, CDR2 SYGVNS, per germline. In nucleotides, the CDR3 is TGTGCCAGCAGTAGAGAGCAGGGGGCTTACGAGCAGTACTTC. Its protein product is CASSREQGAYEQYF.

The J gene is TRBJ1-2, the V gene TRBV20-1, with D possibly TRBD1 on 5 matching bases. Between the trimmed V and J ends, which lost 4 bases and 4 bases, there was a span of 7 bases. CDR3 length: 11 residues. The germline gives CDR1 DFQATT, CDR2 SNEGSKA (reference sequence). CDR3 sequence (DNA): TGCAGTGCTACAGGGACCTATGGCTACACCTTC. This encodes CSATGTYGYTF.

The chain is built from TRBV19 and TRBJ2-7; D tentatively reads TRBD1 or TRBD2 (5 bases each). The CDR3 has 18 residues. Trimming stripped 6 bases from V and 0 bases from J, with 24 bases between. In germline, CDR1 is LNHDA, CDR2 SQIVND (reference sequence). CDR3 in DNA: TGTGCCAGTAGCTGGACCGCTGGGGGACCTCTAAACTCCTACGAGCAGTACTTC. It encodes CASSWTAGGPLNSYEQYF.

This clone was seen a single time. This chain links TRBV5-5 with TRBJ1-2; a possible D gene is TRBD1 (5 bases). V lost 0 bases, J lost 8 bases, and 11 bases lay in between. CDR3 length: 13 residues. CDR1 SGHKS and CDR2 YYEKEE come from the germline V gene (reference sequence). The CDR3 here is CASSLGGREGYTF. The CDR3 coding sequence is TGTGCCAGCAGCTTGGGGGGACGAGAGGGCTACACCTTC.

This clone was observed a handful of times. This chain connects TRBV29-1 to TRBJ1-1; TRBD1 matches at 9 bases. J gave up 1 base and V 4 bases, and 10 bases lay outside the gene matches. CDR1 is SQVTM, CDR2 ANQGSEA, per germline. The CDR3 has 16 amino acids. The CDR3 DNA reads TGCAGCGTTGGGTCGGGGACAGGGACAGGGAACACTGAAGCTTTCTTT. Translating it yields CSVGSGTGTGNTEAFF.

Only one count was recorded for this clone. V and J are TRBV30 and TRBJ1-2; no definite D call. The CDR3 runs 13 residues. Trimming left V 3 bases short and J 6 bases short, with 14 bases between. Germline loops: CDR1 GTSNPN, CDR2 SVGIG (reference sequence). The DNA of the CDR3 is TGTGCCTGGAGGCTAAAAGGAATCGATGGCTACACCTTC. This gives the protein CAWRLKGIDGYTF. The full variable domain, with the rest looked up from reference TRBV30 and TRBJ1-2, is SQTIHQWPATLVQPVGSPLSLECTVEGTSNPNLYWYRQAAGRGLQLLFYSVGIGQISSEVPQNLSASRPQDRQFILSSKKLLLSDSGFYLCAWRLKGIDGYTFGSGTRLTVV.

This chain links TRBV4-3 with TRBJ1-3; D is undetermined. The CDR3 contains 17 residues. V lost 0 bases and J 0 bases, leaving 12 bases between the germline ends. The germline V gene has CDR1 LGHNA and CDR2 YSLEER. CDR3 nucleotide sequence: TGCGCCAGCAGCCAAGATATATTCCTGATCTCTGGAAACACCATATATTTT. Amino acid sequence: CASSQDIFLISGNTIYF.

J is TRBJ2-1 and V is TRBV27, with D perhaps TRBD2 (6 bases). Trimming removed 6 bases at V and 1 base at J, with 19 bases between. The germline V gene encodes CDR1 MNHEY and CDR2 SMNVEV (reference sequence). The CDR3 covers 17 residues. The DNA of the CDR3 is TGTGCCAGCAGCCCCCTTTCGGGGGAATCATCCTACAATGAGCAGTTCTTC. It yields the protein CASSPLSGESSYNEQFF.

The V and J genes are TRBV18 and TRBJ2-5; possibly TRBD1 for D (6 bases). This CDR3 is built from 15 residues. Trimming took 2 bases from V and 6 from J, leaving 16 bases between them. Germline CDR1 KGHSH, CDR2 LQKENI. The CDR3 is CASSPIQGKGKTQYF. In DNA form, the CDR3 reads TGTGCCAGCTCACCAATACAGGGAAAAGGAAAGACCCAGTACTTC.

The chain carries TRBV6-6 and TRBJ2-7, with TRBD1 as a possible D gene (6 bases). Germline loops: CDR1 MNHNY, CDR2 SVGAGI (reference sequence). V lost 2 bases and J 9 bases, leaving 17 bases between the germline ends. This CDR3 spans 14 amino acids. CDR3 in amino acids: CASSYPGTPVRQYF. CDR3 DNA sequence: TGTGCCAGCAGTTACCCCGGGACACCGGTTCGGCAGTACTTC.

This chain connects TRBV7-9 to TRBJ2-3; D may correspond to TRBD1 or TRBD2 (6 bases each). The V gene's germline CDR1 is SEHNR and CDR2 FQNEAQ (reference sequence). This CDR3 is built from 16 residues. Trimming left V 3 bases short and J 7 bases short, with 20 bases between. CDR3 protein: CASSLLLGGASNTQYF. The CDR3 nucleotides are TGTGCCAGCAGCTTGCTGCTGGGGGGCGCGTCGAATACGCAGTATTTT.

The chain joins TRBV7-2 to TRBJ2-1; 7 bases agree with TRBD2. Per the germline V gene, CDR1 is SGHTA and CDR2 is FQGNSA. The CDR3 is made up of 13 amino acids. V shed 1 base, J shed 8 bases, and the junction held 2 bases outside the gene matches. The CDR3 DNA sequence: TGTGCCAGCAGCTTAGGGACTAGGGATGAGCAGTTCTTC. This codes for CASSLGTRDEQFF.

The V and J genes are TRBV27 and TRBJ1-5; D perhaps matches TRBD1 (6 bases). Trimming removed 6 bases from V and 2 bases from J, with 17 bases in between. Germline V gene lookup returns CDR1 MNHEY and CDR2 SMNVEV (reference sequence). The length of the CDR3 is 16 residues. The CDR3, as DNA: TGTGCCAGCAGACCCCAGCCGGGGGCCGGCAATCAGCCCCAGCATTTT. Protein: CASRPQPGAGNQPQHF.

The chain combines TRBV4-1 with TRBJ1-2; D not certain. The CDR3 is 17 amino acids. From germline, CDR1 is MGHRA and CDR2 YSYEKL. V dropped 0 bases and J dropped 4 bases, with 18 bases sitting between them. The CDR3 loop reads CASSQEWPLMVVYGYTF. In DNA, the CDR3 is TGCGCCAGCAGCCAAGAGTGGCCCCTAATGGTGGTCTATGGCTACACCTTC.

V gene TRBV4-1 combines with J gene TRBJ2-1, with 15 positions matching TRBD2. This CDR3 is built from 18 residues. Germline V CDR1 and CDR2: MGHRA, YSYEKL. The ends lost 0 bases at V and 8 bases at J; junction bases unmatched: 8. CDR3 sequence (DNA): TGCGCCAGCAGCCAAGATAGGACTAGCGGGGGGGCTAACGATGAGCAGTTCTTC. Translating gives CASSQDRTSGGANDEQFF.